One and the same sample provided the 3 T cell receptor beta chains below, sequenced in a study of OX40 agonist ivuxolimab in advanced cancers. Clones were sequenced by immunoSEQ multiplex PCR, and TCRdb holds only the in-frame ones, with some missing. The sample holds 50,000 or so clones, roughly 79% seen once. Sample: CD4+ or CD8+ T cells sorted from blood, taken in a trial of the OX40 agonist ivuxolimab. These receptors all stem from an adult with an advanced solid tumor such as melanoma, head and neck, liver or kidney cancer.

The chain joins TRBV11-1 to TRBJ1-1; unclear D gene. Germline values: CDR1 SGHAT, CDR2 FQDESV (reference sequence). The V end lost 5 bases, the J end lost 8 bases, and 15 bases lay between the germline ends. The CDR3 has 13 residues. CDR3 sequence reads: CASSLEGLGEAFF. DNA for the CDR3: TGTGCCAGCAGCCTAGAGGGCCTGGGGGAAGCTTTCTTT.

The CDR3 coding sequence is TGTGCCAGCAGCTTTGACAGATCCGGGGCCAACGTCCTGACTTTC. Encoded protein: CASSFDRSGANVLTF. The chain recombines TRBV7-9 with TRBJ2-6, with D possibly matching TRBD1 (5 bases). V was pared by 3 bases and J by 4 bases, with 10 bases between. CDR3 length: 15 residues. The germline gives CDR1 SEHNR, CDR2 FQNEAQ (reference sequence).

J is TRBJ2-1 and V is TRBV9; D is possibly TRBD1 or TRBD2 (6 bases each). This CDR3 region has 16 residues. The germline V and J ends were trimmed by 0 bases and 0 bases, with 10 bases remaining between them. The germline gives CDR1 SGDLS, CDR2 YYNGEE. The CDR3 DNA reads TGTGCCAGCAGCGTAGGAGGGGGGAGCTCCTACAATGAGCAGTTCTTC. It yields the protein CASSVGGGSSYNEQFF. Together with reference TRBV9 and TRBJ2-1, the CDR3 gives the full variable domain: DSGVTQTPKHLITATGQRVTLRCSPRSGDLSVYWYQQSLDQGLQFLIQYYNGEERAKGNILERFSAQQFPDLHSELNLSSLELGDSALYFCASSVGGGSSYNEQFFGPGTRLTVL.